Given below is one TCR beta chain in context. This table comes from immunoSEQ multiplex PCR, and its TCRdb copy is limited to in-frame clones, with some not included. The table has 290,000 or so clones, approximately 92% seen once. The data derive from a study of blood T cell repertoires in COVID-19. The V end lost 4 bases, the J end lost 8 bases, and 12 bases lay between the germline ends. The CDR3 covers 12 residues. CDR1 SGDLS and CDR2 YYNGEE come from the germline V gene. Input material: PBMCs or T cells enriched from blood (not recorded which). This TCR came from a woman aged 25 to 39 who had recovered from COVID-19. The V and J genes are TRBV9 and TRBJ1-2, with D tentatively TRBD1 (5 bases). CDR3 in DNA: TGTGCCAGCAGCTTAGCCCGGGGGGGCTACACCTTC. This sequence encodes CASSLARGGYTF.